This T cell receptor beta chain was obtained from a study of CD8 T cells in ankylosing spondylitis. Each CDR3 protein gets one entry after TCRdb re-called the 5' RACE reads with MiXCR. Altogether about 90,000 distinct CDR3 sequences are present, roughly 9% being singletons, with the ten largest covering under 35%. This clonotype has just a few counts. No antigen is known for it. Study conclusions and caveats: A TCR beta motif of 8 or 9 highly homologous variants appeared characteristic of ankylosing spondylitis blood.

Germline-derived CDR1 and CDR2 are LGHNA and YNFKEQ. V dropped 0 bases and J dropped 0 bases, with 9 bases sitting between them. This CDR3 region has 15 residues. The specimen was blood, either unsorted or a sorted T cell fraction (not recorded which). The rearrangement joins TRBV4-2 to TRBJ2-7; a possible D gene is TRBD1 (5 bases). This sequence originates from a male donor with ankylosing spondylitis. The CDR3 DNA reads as TGTGCCAGCAGCCAAGAACGCGACAGCTCCTACGAGCAGTACTTC. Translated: CASSQERDSSYEQYF.